The 9 T cell receptor beta chains in this list originate from one sample, sequenced in a study of blood T cells in healthy people across ages. Primed by a sample-barcoded 5' primer and a J-beta primer mix, a second PCR proceeded for 7 to 11 cycles. TCRdb re-called the 5' RACE reads through MiXCR, storing one row per CDR3 protein. Of around 2 million distinct CDR3 sequences in the sample, about two fifths were seen once. What was sequenced was blood. These receptors were collected from a human donor in good health.

This clonotype was seen only a few times. CDR3 in DNA: TGTGCCAGCAGTTACGCGCAGGGGAGGACCAACAGATATGGCTACACCTTC. Amino acid sequence: CASSYAQGRTNRYGYTF. The rearrangement links TRBV6-2 or TRBV6-3 to TRBJ1-2, with a possible D match to TRBD1 (6 bases). CDR1 and CDR2 from the germline V gene are MNHEY and SVGEGT. With 2 bases removed from V and 5 bases from J, the gap between germline ends came to 21 bases. The CDR3 runs to 17 residues.

CDR3 in DNA: TGCAGCGTTGAAGATCTAGGGATCCCCTACAATGAGCAGTTCTTC. Translated, it gives CSVEDLGIPYNEQFF. The genes are TRBV29-1 and TRBJ2-1; D is unresolved. The length of the CDR3 is 15 residues. V lost 0 bases and J lost 2, with 11 bases in between. The germline V gene has CDR1 SQVTM and CDR2 ANQGSEA.

This clonotype was seen more than once but under ten times. The CDR3 DNA follows: TGTGCCAGCAGTTACTCAGGGCCGGTTTCCTACGAGCAGTACTTC. It encodes CASSYSGPVSYEQYF. The gene calls are TRBV6-5 and TRBJ2-7, with no clear D. Trimming left V 0 bases short and J 1 base short, with 10 bases between. This CDR3 comprises 15 residues. The germline V gene has CDR1 MNHEY and CDR2 SVGAGI.

This clonotype appeared a few times. The chain links TRBV7-8 to TRBJ2-7; 7 nucleotides align to TRBD1. CDR1 is SGHVS and CDR2 is FQNEAQ in the germline V gene. Trimming removed 1 base from V and 2 bases from J; junction bases left unmatched: 5. This CDR3 is built from 15 residues. The CDR3, as DNA: TGTGCCAGCAGCTTAGGGTCGCAGGGGGCCTACGAGCAGTACTTC. Translating it yields CASSLGSQGAYEQYF.

V is TRBV7-2 and J is TRBJ2-7; the D gene could be TRBD1 or TRBD2 (6 bases each). The CDR3 is 14 amino acids. The ends were cut back, 1 base at V and 7 bases at J, with 14 bases in the middle. Germline values: CDR1 SGHTA, CDR2 FQGNSA. CDR3 DNA sequence: TGTGCCAGCAGCTTAGAGGGGGGCCCCTTGGAGCAGTACTTC. The encoded protein is CASSLEGGPLEQYF.

With regard to this clonotype: Relative to the germline gene, one junction end is altered; a read error may explain this. This rearrangement joins TRBV5-6 to TRBJ2-5; 9 nucleotides match TRBD1. CDR3 size: 14 residues. Germline assignment: CDR1 SGHDT and CDR2 YYEEEE. CDR3 in amino acids: CANSLQGAWETQYF. CDR3 DNA sequence: TGTGCCAACAGCTTACAGGGGGCCTGGGAGACCCAGTACTTC.

A few counts support this clonotype. The rearrangement joins TRBV10-3 to TRBJ2-7; D ambiguous. This CDR3 region has 12 residues. Germline assignment: CDR1 ENHRY and CDR2 SYGVKD. V lost 7 bases and J 0 bases, leaving 7 bases between the germline ends. CDR3 in amino acids: CAINIDSYEQYF. The CDR3, as DNA: TGTGCCATCAACATCGACTCCTACGAGCAGTACTTC.

In its sample, this clonotype was seen a few times. V is TRBV14 and J is TRBJ2-3, with 9 bases matching TRBD2. Per the germline V gene, CDR1 is SGHDN and CDR2 is FVKESK. Germline trimming cut 5 bases from V and 1 base from J; bases unmatched to any gene: 10. There are 17 residues in the CDR3. The CDR3 region is CASSSGVERGGTDTQYF. The CDR3 DNA sequence: TGTGCCAGCAGCTCAGGAGTGGAGCGGGGGGGCACAGATACGCAGTATTTT. The full variable domain, completed using reference TRBV14 and TRBJ2-3, is EAGVTQFPSHSVIEKGQTVTLRCDPISGHDNLYWYRRVMGKEIKFLLHFVKESKQDESGMPNNRFLAERTGGTYSTLKVQPAELEDSGVYFCASSSGVERGGTDTQYFGPGTRLTVL.

The rearrangement uses TRBV4-3 and TRBJ1-1, with no clear D. The V gene's germline CDR1 is LGHNA and CDR2 YSLEER. CDR3 size: 15 residues. V dropped 0 bases and J dropped 3 bases, with 11 bases sitting between them. The CDR3 sequence: CASSQDVTAYTEAFF. The CDR3, as DNA: TGCGCCAGCAGCCAAGATGTTACGGCATACACTGAAGCTTTCTTT.